This T cell receptor beta chain was documented in a study of blood T cell repertoires in COVID-19 (dated by TCRdb to about 2020). Background on the whole study: The collaborator samples originated in the United States, Italy and Spain and spanned the acute and convalescent phases of COVID-19. Deeply sampled blood TCRbeta repertoires from subjects exposed to, actively infected with, or recovered from COVID-19 were included in the dataset. Sample metadata almost always included a de-identified subject ID, COVID-19 status, age in years and sex. Samples were obtained from the ongoing ImmuneRACE study (first 160 participants) and from 950 to 1,500 subjects provided by 6 global collaborators. Where HLA class I and class II types were available, the types were taken from metadata supplied by the sample provider, not from assay-based typing. The repertoires were made available in a free public database intended to serve as a resource for research on the immune response to SARS-CoV-2. The prospective study material was composed of cDNA or gDNA derived from T cells, B-cell-depleted T cells, or PBMCs.

A second Seattle source provided samples from volunteer blood donors who had recovered from COVID-19. Whole blood was collected in K2EDTA tubes by collaborating institutions according to the institutions' own protocols. For TCRbeta analysis, collaborators shipped samples in one of three forms: frozen whole blood, isolated PBMCs, or DNA extracted from either of those sample types. Overall study results and their limits: The amount of clinical and demographic metadata varied by source and participant and was provided uncurated.

Concerning this clone: Its recognized antigen is unknown. No much larger clonotype is one base removed from it; base qualities were not supplied.

The immunoSEQ Assay, a bias-controlled multiplex PCR, was used to amplify TCRbeta CDR3 regions from genomic DNA. In the source study's methods: The number of nucleated cells in each sample was estimated from the amplification of reference gene primers within the assay. To quantify the absolute abundance of each unique TCRbeta CDR3 rearrangement, sequence reads were collapsed and filtered. For each sample, productive Simpson clonality was calculated as the square root of Simpson's diversity index across productive rearrangements. TCRdb re-hosts the immuneACCESS table, in-frame sequences only. Its copies lack some clones; in the studies checked, an unresolved V gene accounts for under half of them, and the cause for the rest is not known. D and trimming come from the DNA, and the V and J calls and clone size come from that table. The table for this sample lists 200,000 to 250,000 clones; about nine tenths of them were counted only once. The ten largest clones capture about 2.2% of the sample.

The receptor was derived from a man aged 25-45 years who had recovered from COVID-19. Input material: peripheral blood.

DNA sequence: TGTGCCAGCAGTTACCTGGACAGGGAGTTTGAGCAGTACTTC. It codes for CASSYLDREFEQYF. This chain is built from TRBV6-5 and TRBJ2-7, with TRBD1 identical over 8 junction bases. The CDR1 and CDR2 encoded by the germline V gene are MNHEY and SVGAGI. Spanning cysteine to phenylalanine, the CDR3 consists of 14 amino acids. Only CDR3 DNA remains: 42 bases, in frame from the first base. Unmatched junction bases come to 7, with V trimmed by 2 bases and J by 7 bases.